This T cell receptor (beta chain) was identified during a study of early T cells in non-severe SARS-CoV-2 infection. Whole-study context: It was bulk RNA from unsorted whole blood that was sequenced, and the chains were unpaired.

The CDR3 sequence is 18 residues long. Trimming removed 6 bases at V and 0 bases at J, with 18 bases between. Germline V CDR1 and CDR2: SGHVS, FNYEAQ. Individually, cDNA molecules had unique molecular identifiers attached to them. Via MiXCR, TCRdb re-called the 5' RACE reads, giving one row per CDR3 protein. The table shows over 90,000 distinct CDR3 sequences, with about an eighth occurring only once. This clonotype was seen repeatedly, ten times or more. Sequencing was carried out using whole blood. The chain has TRBV7-6 and TRBJ1-6; D possibly corresponds to TRBD1 (6 bases). The sequence came from an adult who was a healthcare worker with PCR-confirmed SARS-CoV-2 infection or an uninfected control (not recorded which). CDR3 in DNA: TGTGCCAGCAGTCCAACAACAGGGCAGAGCTCCTATAATTCACCCCTCCACTTT. Amino acids: CASSPTTGQSSYNSPLHF.